The clone carrying this TCR beta chain was recorded at least ten times. Antigen specificity is unknown. This entry comes from a study of T cells in Graves' hyperthyroidism and ophthalmopathy. Study as a whole: Prior to any treatment, at the point of initial diagnosis, peripheral blood was collected.

Amplification yielded TCR beta CDR3 regions, with RNA transcripts as the source. In the first-round RT-PCR of the TCR CDR3, the HTBI primer set was used. TCRdb analysed the multiplex PCR reads with MiXCR anew, one entry per CDR3 protein. This table has 560,000 or so distinct CDR3 sequences, 15% to 20% appearing once. The CDR3 is 15 amino acids. J lost 2 bases, V lost 4 bases, and 4 bases had no gene match. Germline V gives CDR1 SNHLY, CDR2 FYNNEI. Regarding the study as a whole: Most thyroid clonotypes expanded above 0.001 were also detected in blood. Ophthalmopathy was predicted by the model a median of about 6.7 months ahead of onset.

Patients with uncontrolled infections, other autoimmune diseases, pregnancy or lactation were excluded. The sequence came from a man aged 35-49 years with Graves' ophthalmopathy. Sequencing used blood. The gene calls are TRBV2 and TRBJ2-1, with TRBD1 identical over 8 bases. CDR3 DNA: TGTGCCAGCAGTGTTTACAGGGGGACCTACAATGAGCAGTTCTTC. Translating it yields CASSVYRGTYNEQFF.